Following are 8 T cell receptor beta chains from one sample sequenced in a study of T-cell reconstitution after alpha-beta-depleted transplantation in children. These receptors have no identified antigens. It was with unique molecular identifiers that the TCRbeta library was prepared. MiXCR, run by TCRdb on the PCR reads, gives a single entry per CDR3 protein. The sample carries 250,000 to 300,000 distinct CDR3 sequences, around 7.3% recorded once. Findings of the study overall: T-cell counts and diversity at one year post-transplant came mainly from newly produced T cells.

The starting material was peripheral blood, obtained 360 days after TCRalphabeta/CD19-depleted stem cell transplant. The receptor set was obtained from a female patient aged 2-9 years who had a stem cell transplant for Fanconi anemia, so the T cells may come from the graft donor.

The sample holds a few counts of this clonotype. The chain joins TRBV9 to TRBJ2-3, with a possible D match to TRBD2 (5 bases). V lost 4 bases and J lost 1, with 7 bases in between. The germline gives CDR1 SGDLS, CDR2 YYNGEE. The CDR3 contains 13 residues. The CDR3 coding sequence is TGTGCCAGCAGCAATAGCGGCACAGATACGCAGTATTTT. It encodes CASSNSGTDTQYF.

This clonotype has at least ten counts. The V and J genes are TRBV19 and TRBJ2-1, with 11 bases that match TRBD2. J lost 6 bases, V lost 5 bases, and 9 bases had no gene match. Germline CDR1 LNHDA, CDR2 SQIVND (reference sequence). The CDR3 has 16 amino acids. CDR3 sequence: CASSSLAGGRGNEQFF. The CDR3 DNA sequence: TGTGCCAGTAGTTCGTTAGCGGGAGGGCGTGGCAATGAGCAGTTCTTC.

This clonotype has ten or more counts. The rearrangement joins TRBV5-4 to TRBJ1-1, with 7 bases aligning to TRBD1. The length of the CDR3 is 15 residues. Looked up from germline, CDR1 is SGHNT and CDR2 is YYREEE (reference sequence). The junction had 5 bases not matched to a gene; V was cut back by 0 bases and J by 3 bases. For the CDR3, the DNA is TGTGCCAGCAGCTTGGGTCAGGGGGGTTACACTGAAGCTTTCTTT. Translation gives CASSLGQGGYTEAFF.

The chain has TRBV20-1 and TRBJ1-2; D is ambiguous. The germline gives CDR1 DFQATT, CDR2 SNEGSKA (reference sequence). The CDR3 totals 15 residues. The V end was cut by 0 bases, the J end by 0 bases, with 11 bases between. CDR3 in DNA: TGCAGTGCTAGAGAACTTGGGTTAGCTAACTATGGCTACACCTTC. Amino acids: CSARELGLANYGYTF.

This clonotype was recorded at least ten times. The rearrangement joins TRBV24-1 to TRBJ1-1; 8 bases are a match to TRBD1. The J segment lost 5 bases and the V segment lost 0 bases, leaving 16 bases of the junction unmatched. The CDR3 spans 19 residues. CDR1 is KGHDR and CDR2 is SFDVKD in the germline V gene. The CDR3 reads CATSDLRGPRGLLETEAFF. The CDR3 bases are TGTGCCACCAGTGATTTGCGTGGGCCCAGGGGGCTCTTGGAGACTGAAGCTTTCTTT.

Many counts were recorded for this clonotype. The CDR3 nucleotides are TGTGCCAGCGGGTCGGCTTCCTACGAGCAGTACTTC. Translated, it gives CASGSASYEQYF. The chain links TRBV6-5 to TRBJ2-7; no firm D call. The CDR3 runs 12 residues. V was pared by 8 bases and J by 1 base, with 9 bases between. Germline V gives CDR1 MNHEY, CDR2 SVGAGI.

The chain recombines TRBV7-2 with TRBJ2-1; TRBD1 matches 9 bases. Trimming cost V 5 bases and J 9 bases; bases outside gene matches: 11. The CDR3 has 15 amino acids. Germline values: CDR1 SGHTA, CDR2 FQGNSA. CDR3 bases: TGTGCCAGCAGCGTCGCCGGGACAGGGTTCGGTGAGCAGTTCTTC. Encoded protein: CASSVAGTGFGEQFF.

This clonotype was detected a few times. This chain connects TRBV6-1 to TRBJ1-5; D remains unclear. The germline V gene encodes CDR1 MNHNS and CDR2 SASEGT. The CDR3 spans 13 residues. V lost 6 bases, J lost 7 bases, and 13 bases lay in between. The CDR3 here is CASSQISRQPQHF. The CDR3 DNA follows: TGTGCCAGCAGCCAAATTTCCCGGCAGCCCCAGCATTTT.